This is a list of T cell receptor beta chains from one sample in a study of T-cell memory formation after mild COVID-19. From the 5' RACE reads, TCRdb called clonotypes with MiXCR, one entry per CDR3 protein. The sample has about 100,000 distinct CDR3 sequences, 11% seen once. The material sequenced was PBMCs or a T cell subset sorted from them (not recorded which). The receptors here all came from a young man who had mild COVID-19 (a few samples of this study predate the infection). Cell type and time point are not known. Both conserved end residues are part of each CDR3. D genes are given only for firm matches. Part of the rows lack a size; the others show once, few, many or a class for expanded clones.

v_gene	d_gene	abundance	j_gene	CDR3nt	CDR3aa
TRBV6-1	-	-	TRBJ1-1	TGTGCCAGCAGTGATTTGAGGAACACTGAAGCTTTCTTT	CASSDLRNTEAFF
TRBV5-1	-	many	TRBJ2-1	TGCGCCAGCAGCTTGCGGGGGTATCAATCCCGTACTCTCATTACCTCCTACAATGAGCAGTTCTTC	CASSLRGYQSRTLITSYNEQFF
TRBV10-3	-	few	TRBJ1-2	TGTGCCATCAGTGTCGGGGCGTCGGACTATAGGAACTATGGCTACACCTTC	CAISVGASDYRNYGYTF
TRBV4-1	TRBD2	few	TRBJ2-1	TGCGCCAGCAGCCAAGGACTAGCGGGGGGTTATGGGGATGAGCAGTTCTTC	CASSQGLAGGYGDEQFF
TRBV6-4	-	few	TRBJ1-1	TGTGCCAGCAGTGACTCGATTGAAAGGGTCGGTGAAGCTTTCTTT	CASSDSIERVGEAFF
TRBV5-1	-	few	TRBJ2-1	TGCGCCAGCAGCTTGACGGGGGCCTTGCCCCATGAGCAGTTCTTC	CASSLTGALPHEQFF
TRBV3-1	TRBD2	many	TRBJ2-1	TGTGCCAGCAGCCAAGGCACTAGCGGGGCCGACAATGAGCAGTTCTTC	CASSQGTSGADNEQFF
TRBV27	-	-	TRBJ1-5	TGTGCCAGCAGTATGGGGGGCCCTCATCAGCCCCAGCATTTT	CASSMGGPHQPQHF
TRBV7-9	-	-	TRBJ1-1	TGTGCCAGCACCGCGGACAGCTACACTGAAGCTTTCTTT	CASTADSYTEAFF
TRBV4-1	-	many	TRBJ2-3	TGCGCCAGCAGCCAAGTCCCGGGGGGCCAAGATACGCAGTATTTT	CASSQVPGGQDTQYF
TRBV11-2	-	-	TRBJ1-1	TGTGCCAGCAGCCACAGGGTACGAGCTTTCTTT	CASSHRVRAFF
TRBV15	-	-	TRBJ2-3	TGTGCCACCAGCAGAGTGGTGACCGCCGCAGATACGCAGTATTTT	CATSRVVTAADTQYF
TRBV27	-	-	TRBJ2-5	TGTGCCAGCAGTTGGGGGACGACCCAGTACTTC	CASSWGTTQYF
TRBV20-1	TRBD1	-	TRBJ1-2	TGCAGTGCTCCGTCAGGGACAGGGGACGGCTATGGCTACACCTTC	CSAPSGTGDGYGYTF
TRBV4-1	-	many	TRBJ2-2	TGCGCCAGCAGCCTGGGCAGGGCGAACACCGGGGAGCTGTTTTTT	CASSLGRANTGELFF
TRBV4-1	TRBD2	-	TRBJ2-2	TGCGCCAGCAGCCAAGACCCACTAGCGGGGGGGCAGGACGGGGAGCTGTTTTTT	CASSQDPLAGGQDGELFF
TRBV6-6	TRBD1	few	TRBJ1-5	TGTGCCAGCAGATCCCGGGACAGGGGGGAGGTGGGGCAGCCCCAGCATTTT	CASRSRDRGEVGQPQHF
TRBV4-3	TRBD2	many	TRBJ2-1	TGCGCCAGCAGCCAAGCCCGGGGGGATGAGCAGTTCTTC	CASSQARGDEQFF
TRBV29-1	TRBD2	-	TRBJ2-7	TGCAGCGTGGGGAGACTAGCGGGGTACGAGCAGTACTTC	CSVGRLAGYEQYF
TRBV23-1	TRBD1	many	TRBJ2-1	TGCGCCAGCCCCGGGACAGCTTTATACAATGAGCAGTTCTTC	CASPGTALYNEQFF
TRBV5-1	-	-	TRBJ2-3	TGCGCCAGCAGCTTGTTCGGGGCCACAGATACGCAGTATTTT	CASSLFGATDTQYF
TRBV7-2	-	few	TRBJ1-1	TGTGCCAGCAGCATCCGACCAAACACTGAAGCTTTCTTT	CASSIRPNTEAFF
TRBV12-3/TRBV12-4	-	-	TRBJ1-2	TGTGCCAGCAGTTTCACCAGGGACCCGTCCTTC	CASSFTRDPSF